This T cell receptor (beta chain) was found in a study of immune characterization of retroperitoneal liposarcoma. MiXCR, run by TCRdb on the PCR reads, gives a single entry per CDR3 protein. This table holds roughly 4,000 distinct CDR3 sequences, 30% to 40% found once. Germline CDR1 reads MNHEY; CDR2 reads SVGAGI. The CDR3 covers 18 residues. This clonotype came up many times. The rearrangement joins TRBV6-5 to TRBJ2-5; TRBD1 matches 12 bases. The DNA end is a closer match to TRBJ2-7, so the J assignment may be wrong. The sample taken for sequencing was tumor tissue. This receptor was identified in a male donor with retroperitoneal liposarcoma. The CDR3 nucleotides are TGTGCCAGCAGCAACCTCTTAAGACCGGGACAGGGGGCCCACGAGCAGTACTTC. Its translation: CASSNLLRPGQGAHEQYF.